The present TCR beta chain was sequenced within a study of regulatory T cells in long-lasting Graves disease. Time point meaning: persistent/refractory GD, antithyroid drugs over 5 years with positive TRAb. With RNA extracted from PBMCs as input, the TCR library was made. This clonotype was observed at least ten times. Its antigen is as yet unknown. Whole-study results and caveats: Analyses excluded thyroid tissue, covering peripheral blood alone. Among samples with persistent disease, TRBV28, TRBJ1-2 and TRBJ2-5 were favored.

The ends lost 5 bases at V and 2 bases at J; junction bases unmatched: 8. The germline V gene has CDR1 LNHDA and CDR2 SQIVND (reference sequence). There are 15 residues in the CDR3. HTBI primers from iRepertoire and Arm-PCR of CDR3 regions yielded the TCR beta libraries. Each CDR3 protein is one row after TCRdb ran MiXCR on the multiplex PCR reads. Here the sample spans about half a million distinct CDR3 sequences, about 22% being singletons. The J gene is TRBJ2-5, the V gene TRBV19; 7 positions agree with TRBD2. The sequenced sample was peripheral blood mononuclear cells (PBMCs), obtained when the disease was refractory, from a patient treated with antithyroid drugs. The sequence was collected from a female donor with Graves disease. The CDR3 spells CASSVEAGIQETQYF. The CDR3, as DNA: TGTGCCAGTAGTGTGGAAGCGGGAATACAAGAGACCCAGTACTTC.